These 8 T cell receptor beta chains share one sample of origin, sequenced in a study of blood T cells in healthy people across ages. Primers used in a second PCR of roughly 7 to 12 cycles were a sample-barcoded 5' primer and a J-beta primer mix. TCRdb re-derived calls from the 5' RACE reads in MiXCR, one entry per CDR3 protein. The repertoire consists of 1 million or so distinct CDR3 sequences, with 35% to 55% occurring once and the leading ten covering under 20%. The sequenced sample was blood. All receptors derive from a woman aged 55-75 years in good health.

The gene calls are TRBV6-2 or TRBV6-3 and TRBJ2-1; TRBD1 agrees at 8 bases. The length of the CDR3 is 15 residues. The V segment lost 7 bases and the J segment 4 bases; nucleotides outside the gene matches: 9. Looked up from germline, CDR1 is MNHEY and CDR2 is SVGEGT. CDR3 amino acids: CASTTRDRLYNEQFF. DNA for the CDR3: TGTGCCAGCACCACCCGGGACAGGCTATACAATGAGCAGTTCTTC.

Notes on this clonotype: The germline gene is not matched at one end of the junction; a read error may be the cause. This chain joins TRBV7-9 and TRBJ1-6; 7 nucleotides line up with TRBD1. Germline V gene sequence: CDR1 SEHNR, CDR2 FQNEAQ (reference sequence). The CDR3 is 13 amino acids. CDR3 region: CASSPDRDSPLHF. The CDR3 region has the DNA TGTGCCAGCAGCCCAGACAGGGATTCACCTCTCCACTTT.

The chain combines TRBV2 with TRBJ2-5, with D possibly matching TRBD1 (5 bases). Germline V gene sequence: CDR1 SNHLY, CDR2 FYNNEI. V lost 8 bases, J lost 7 bases, and 14 bases lay in between. There are 12 residues in the CDR3. Here the CDR3 DNA reads TGTGCCAGCCAACAGGCATGGGCGACCCAGTACTTC. It codes for CASQQAWATQYF.

The V and J genes are TRBV13 and TRBJ2-3; 10 nucleotides line up with TRBD2. The CDR3 length is 16 residues. In germline, CDR1 is PRHDT, CDR2 FYEKMQ (reference sequence). Unmatched junction bases numbered 5, after V lost 3 bases and J lost 2 bases. This CDR3 reads CASSFKLAGYTDTQYF. The CDR3 DNA reads TGTGCCAGCAGCTTTAAACTAGCGGGGTACACAGATACGCAGTATTTT.

The CDR3 DNA is TGCAGTGCCCCCAGGGCCTTAACTGGGCAGAATGAGCAGTTCTTC. Its translation: CSAPRALTGQNEQFF. The chain is built from TRBV20-1 and TRBJ2-1, with a weak D call TRBD1 (5 bases). This CDR3 has 15 amino acids. In germline, CDR1 is DFQATT, CDR2 SNEGSKA (reference sequence). V lost 6 bases and J lost 7, with 22 bases in between.

In this sample, this clonotype turned up many times. The chain combines TRBV12-3 or TRBV12-4 with TRBJ2-5; possibly TRBD2 for D (6 bases). Between the trimmed V and J ends, which lost 7 bases and 5 bases, there was a span of 8 bases. The CDR3 loop spans 11 amino acids. CDR3 bases: TGTGCCAGCACCAGCGGGGAGACCCAGTACTTC. Residues: CASTSGETQYF.

The CDR3 protein is CASSQVGTSGRVEQFF. DNA of the CDR3: TGTGCCAGCAGCCAGGTAGGGACTAGCGGGAGAGTGGAGCAGTTCTTC. The chain recombines TRBV3-1 with TRBJ2-5, with 14 bases matching TRBD2. Near its end, the DNA agrees better with TRBJ2-1, so the J call may be wrong. Germline V gene data show CDR1 as LGHDT and CDR2 as YNNKEL (reference sequence). This CDR3 comprises 16 residues.

The J gene is TRBJ2-1, the V gene TRBV15; TRBD2 agrees at 7 bases. J gave up 8 bases and V 6 bases, and 19 bases lay outside the gene matches. The CDR3 spans 17 residues. CDR1 and CDR2 from the germline V gene are LNHNV and YYDKDF (reference sequence). The CDR3 DNA reads as TGTGCCACCAGGGCTGGGACTACTTTTTCTTTCGGTGATGAGCAGTTCTTC. Its protein product is CATRAGTTFSFGDEQFF. Based on the CDR3 plus reference TRBV15 and TRBJ2-1, the full variable domain is DAMVIQNPRYQVTQFGKPVTLSCSQTLNHNVMYWYQQKSSQAPKLLFHYYDKDFNNEADTPDNFQSRRPNTSFCFLDIRSPGLGDTAMYLCATRAGTTFSFGDEQFFGPGTRLTVL.